Listed below are T cell receptor beta chains from one sample, sequenced in a study of blood T cell repertoires in COVID-19. Using immunoSEQ multiplex PCR, the repertoire was profiled, and TCRdb retains in-frame clones only, with some absent. The sample has 95,000 to 150,000 clones, around 86% seen once; the top ten hold around 4.2%. The sequenced material came from peripheral blood. These receptors all come from a man aged 35 to 55 with acute or convalescent COVID-19. CDR3s include the opening cysteine and the closing phenylalanine or tryptophan. Each record gives: clone size, D gene, J gene, V gene, CDR3 protein, CDR3 DNA. A D gene is named only where the DNA matches it firmly. Size values are once, few and many counts, or a class for expanded clones, and some rows have none.

abundance: .; d_gene: .; j_gene: TRBJ1-3; v_gene: TRBV3-1/TRBV3-2; CDR3aa: CASTGFLGNTIYF; CDR3nt: TGTGCCAGTACAGGGTTTCTTGGAAACACCATATATTTT
abundance: .; d_gene: .; j_gene: TRBJ1-2; v_gene: TRBV5-1; CDR3aa: CASSLDGQGLYGYTF; CDR3nt: TGCGCCAGCAGCTTGGACGGTCAGGGGCTCTATGGCTACACCTTC
abundance: .; d_gene: .; j_gene: TRBJ1-1; v_gene: TRBV19; CDR3aa: CASSITQGMNTEAFF; CDR3nt: TGTGCCAGTAGTATCACCCAGGGCATGAACACTGAAGCTTTCTTT
abundance: .; d_gene: TRBD1; j_gene: TRBJ1-4; v_gene: TRBV28; CDR3aa: CASSTSGQGGEKLFF; CDR3nt: TGTGCCAGCAGCACCTCGGGACAGGGCGGTGAAAAACTGTTTTTT
abundance: .; d_gene: .; j_gene: TRBJ1-1; v_gene: TRBV18; CDR3aa: CASSEQGGTEAFF; CDR3nt: TGTGCCAGCTCAGAACAGGGTGGCACTGAAGCTTTCTTT
abundance: .; d_gene: .; j_gene: TRBJ1-1; v_gene: TRBV6-5; CDR3aa: CASSPLGLKNTEAFF; CDR3nt: TGTGCCAGCAGTCCCCTGGGACTTAAGAACACTGAAGCTTTCTTT
abundance: once; d_gene: TRBD1; j_gene: TRBJ1-2; v_gene: TRBV7-9; CDR3aa: CASSQTGGNGYTF; CDR3nt: TGTGCCAGCAGCCAAACAGGGGGGAATGGCTACACCTTC
abundance: .; d_gene: TRBD1; j_gene: TRBJ2-7; v_gene: TRBV24-1; CDR3aa: CATSEGQGYAYEQYF; CDR3nt: TGTGCCACCAGTGAAGGACAGGGATATGCTTACGAGCAGTACTTC
abundance: .; d_gene: .; j_gene: TRBJ1-1; v_gene: TRBV2; CDR3aa: CASSETPERGNTEAFF; CDR3nt: TGTGCCAGCAGTGAAACCCCAGAGCGAGGGAACACTGAAGCTTTCTTT
abundance: once; d_gene: .; j_gene: TRBJ1-2; v_gene: TRBV19; CDR3aa: CASSIVGGLNYGYTF; CDR3nt: TGTGCCAGTAGTATAGTTGGCGGACTAAACTATGGCTACACCTTC
abundance: .; d_gene: .; j_gene: TRBJ2-3; v_gene: TRBV9; CDR3aa: CASSVVSRGWGTDTQYF; CDR3nt: TGTGCCAGCAGCGTAGTATCCAGGGGATGGGGCACAGATACGCAGTATTTT
abundance: .; d_gene: TRBD1; j_gene: TRBJ2-5; v_gene: TRBV6-2/TRBV6-3; CDR3aa: CASSPRTGETQYF; CDR3nt: TGTGCCAGCAGTCCGAGGACAGGGGAGACCCAGTACTTC
abundance: .; d_gene: .; j_gene: TRBJ2-7; v_gene: TRBV5-1; CDR3aa: CASSLGRDNEQYF; CDR3nt: TGCGCCAGCAGCTTGGGTCGGGATAATGAGCAGTACTTC
abundance: .; d_gene: .; j_gene: TRBJ1-2; v_gene: TRBV7-2; CDR3aa: CASSLDIREYGYTF; CDR3nt: TGTGCCAGCAGCTTAGACATTCGGGAGTATGGCTACACCTTC
abundance: .; d_gene: .; j_gene: TRBJ1-1; v_gene: TRBV19; CDR3aa: CASSGPRAGKTEAFF; CDR3nt: TGTGCCAGTAGTGGACCTCGGGCAGGGAAGACTGAAGCTTTCTTT
abundance: .; d_gene: TRBD2; j_gene: TRBJ2-7; v_gene: TRBV9; CDR3aa: CASSVGAGGSYEQYF; CDR3nt: TGTGCCAGCAGCGTAGGTGCGGGAGGATCCTACGAGCAGTACTTC
abundance: .; d_gene: TRBD1; j_gene: TRBJ1-5; v_gene: TRBV12-5; CDR3aa: CASDGKEGARNQPQHF; CDR3nt: TGTGCTAGTGACGGAAAAGAGGGGGCGCGTAATCAGCCCCAGCATTTT
abundance: .; d_gene: .; j_gene: TRBJ2-1; v_gene: TRBV18; CDR3aa: CASSPGAAYNEQFF; CDR3nt: TGTGCCAGCTCACCAGGGGCAGCCTACAATGAGCAGTTCTTC